This T cell receptor (beta chain) is from a study of blood T cell repertoires in COVID-19. Overall study context: COVID-19 samples collected from the United States, Italy and Spain covered acute and convalescent phases. PBMCs, B-cell-depleted T cells, or T cells provided the cDNA or gDNA that made up the material.

Trimming cost V 0 bases and J 6 bases, with 11 bases left between them. The CDR3 is made up of 14 amino acids. Germline-derived CDR1 and CDR2 are LNHNV and YYDKDF (reference sequence). Source study methods: Amplification of reference gene primers provided the estimated nucleated cell counts. Data came from immunoSEQ multiplex PCR; TCRdb stores just in-frame clones and leaves some out. The V and J calls and clone size were taken over from that table, and D and trimming were inferred from the DNA. The table lists around 120,000 clones, 87% of them singletons, with 25% to 30% in the top ten. The sequence was obtained from a woman between 70 and 85 years old with acute or convalescent COVID-19. Sequenced sample: peripheral blood. This chain uses TRBV15 with TRBJ1-1; D may be TRBD1 (5 bases). The CDR3 is CATSRDLGGAEAFF. In DNA form, the CDR3 reads TGTGCCACCAGCAGAGATCTGGGGGGAGCTGAAGCTTTCTTT.